This T cell receptor (beta chain) was recovered during a study of shared clonotypes between healthy human individuals. Whole-study context: CD4 naive cells filled three plates per donor, CD4 memory three, CD8 naive two and CD8 memory one. Study outcomes and limitations: Non-shared clonotypes displayed generation probabilities falling below those of clonotypes present in all four donors.

A word on this clone: As yet, its antigen is unknown.

Division of CD4+ cells produced a CD45RA+ naive subset and a CD45RA-negative memory subset. V gave up 5 bases and J gave up 4 bases; unmatched junction bases: 6. CDR3 length equals 14 residues. Germline V gives CDR1 MGHDK, CDR2 SYGVNS. Per the original data handling: ImmunoSEQ sequences covered only the junction and lacked quality scores; filtering therefore differed. Produced via immunoSEQ multiplex PCR; TCRdb's table is partial and in-frame only. The V and J calls and the clone size are those of that table, but D and trimming were determined from the DNA. The sample lists under 600,000 clones; 97% were seen once.

The sample consisted of naive CD4+ T cells sorted from blood. The subset is: CD45RA+ positively selected. This TCR came from a woman in her twenties or thirties in good health. The chain couples TRBV25-1 to TRBJ1-2, with 8 bases matching TRBD1. The CDR3 loop reads CASSPGQGAYGYTF. For the CDR3, the DNA is TGTGCCAGCAGTCCTGGACAGGGTGCCTATGGCTACACCTTC.